Listed below are T cell receptor beta chains from one sample, sequenced in a study of Ad26.COV2.S vaccination and SARS-CoV-2 variants. The protocol was immunoSEQ multiplex PCR, while the TCRdb copy is restricted to in-frame clones and leaves out a portion. The repertoire holds some 480,000 clones, with around nine tenths as singletons. Sequenced material: peripheral blood, taken in a trial of Ad26.COV2.S vaccine versus placebo. The receptors derive from a person aged 18-65 years who received the Ad26.COV2.S COVID-19 vaccine or a placebo. Both conserved end residues are part of each CDR3. D genes are given only for firm matches. Clone size is not always given. Where it is, it says once, few, many or a class for expanded clones.

clone size: NA; D gene: TRBD2; V gene: TRBV5-1; J gene: TRBJ2-1; CDR3 DNA: TGCGCCAGTCGGAACTACGGGACTAGCGTAAACAATGAGCAGTTCTTC; CDR3 protein: CASRNYGTSVNNEQFF
clone size: NA; D gene: TRBD1; V gene: TRBV18; J gene: TRBJ1-6; CDR3 DNA: TGTGCCAGCTCAACCGGGACAGGGAACTCACCCCTCCACTTT; CDR3 protein: CASSTGTGNSPLHF
clone size: NA; D gene: NA; V gene: TRBV9; J gene: TRBJ2-1; CDR3 DNA: TGTGCCAGCAGCCCCGACCCCTACAATGAGCAGTTCTTC; CDR3 protein: CASSPDPYNEQFF
clone size: once; D gene: TRBD2; V gene: TRBV4-2; J gene: TRBJ2-1; CDR3 DNA: TGTGCCAGCAGCCAAGAGGGGGAGGGCCGGCGGAATGAGCAGTTCTTC; CDR3 protein: CASSQEGEGRRNEQFF
clone size: NA; D gene: TRBD1; V gene: TRBV7-2; J gene: TRBJ2-7; CDR3 DNA: TGTGCCAGCAGCTTAGTAGGGACAGGGAGCTACGAGCAGTACTTC; CDR3 protein: CASSLVGTGSYEQYF
clone size: NA; D gene: NA; V gene: TRBV19; J gene: TRBJ2-3; CDR3 DNA: TGTGCCAGTAGTACCTCTGCCAGCGTGGATACGCAGTATTTT; CDR3 protein: CASSTSASVDTQYF
clone size: NA; D gene: NA; V gene: TRBV2; J gene: TRBJ1-4; CDR3 DNA: TGTGCCAGCAGTACTACAGGGCCAAATGAAAAACTGTTTTTT; CDR3 protein: CASSTTGPNEKLFF
clone size: NA; D gene: TRBD1; V gene: TRBV5-4; J gene: TRBJ1-6; CDR3 DNA: TGTGCCAGCAGCCCCGGACAGGGGGCGCCTACTCGAGCCCTCCACTTT; CDR3 protein: CASSPGQGAPTRALHF
clone size: NA; D gene: NA; V gene: TRBV6-5; J gene: TRBJ2-5; CDR3 DNA: TGTGCCAGCAGTTACTCTTCCCTGGGGGGAGAGACCCAGTACTTC; CDR3 protein: CASSYSSLGGETQYF
clone size: NA; D gene: NA; V gene: TRBV19; J gene: TRBJ2-5; CDR3 DNA: TGTGCCAGTAGTATTGAGGGGGAAGAGACCCAGTACTTC; CDR3 protein: CASSIEGEETQYF
clone size: NA; D gene: NA; V gene: TRBV2; J gene: TRBJ2-7; CDR3 DNA: TGTGCCAGCGGCGTTGCGCCCGAGCAGTACTTC; CDR3 protein: CASGVAPEQYF
clone size: NA; D gene: NA; V gene: TRBV4-1; J gene: TRBJ2-3; CDR3 DNA: TGCGCCAGCAGCCAAGATTTCCTAGCCCGGAACCCGGAAGATACGCAGTATTTT; CDR3 protein: CASSQDFLARNPEDTQYF
clone size: NA; D gene: TRBD1; V gene: TRBV28; J gene: TRBJ2-2; CDR3 DNA: TGTGCCAGCAGTTTACGACAGGGTCATTCCGGGGAGCTGTTTTTT; CDR3 protein: CASSLRQGHSGELFF
clone size: NA; D gene: TRBD1; V gene: TRBV6-5; J gene: TRBJ1-2; CDR3 DNA: TGTGCCAGCAGCCGACGACAGGGAGCTAACTATGGCTACACCTTC; CDR3 protein: CASSRRQGANYGYTF
clone size: NA; D gene: NA; V gene: TRBV7-2; J gene: TRBJ2-5; CDR3 DNA: TGTGCCAGCAGCCCCGGCCCCAAAGGGAAGACCCAGTACTTC; CDR3 protein: CASSPGPKGKTQYF
clone size: NA; D gene: NA; V gene: TRBV19; J gene: TRBJ2-1; CDR3 DNA: TGTGCCAGTGGGGAAACTAGGGGCAATGAGCAGTTCTTC; CDR3 protein: CASGETRGNEQFF
clone size: NA; D gene: NA; V gene: TRBV12-3/TRBV12-4; J gene: TRBJ2-5; CDR3 DNA: TGTGCCAGTTTAGTGGGGGATACCCAGTACTTC; CDR3 protein: CASLVGDTQYF
clone size: once; D gene: NA; V gene: TRBV2; J gene: TRBJ2-7; CDR3 DNA: TGTGCCAGCAACTCTATACTAGCTCCCTACGAGCAGTACTTC; CDR3 protein: CASNSILAPYEQYF
clone size: NA; D gene: TRBD1; V gene: TRBV19; J gene: TRBJ1-2; CDR3 DNA: TGTGCCAGTAGTATGGGGGACAGCGGCTACACCTTC; CDR3 protein: CASSMGDSGYTF
clone size: NA; D gene: NA; V gene: TRBV12-3/TRBV12-4; J gene: TRBJ1-6; CDR3 DNA: TGTGCCAGCTCCTTCGGGGGGTCACCCCTCCACTTT; CDR3 protein: CASSFGGSPLHF
clone size: NA; D gene: TRBD2; V gene: TRBV5-1; J gene: TRBJ2-5; CDR3 DNA: TGCGCCAGCAGCTTGGCCGGAGCTAGCGGGTATCAAGAGACCCAGTACTTC; CDR3 protein: CASSLAGASGYQETQYF
clone size: NA; D gene: NA; V gene: TRBV10-3; J gene: TRBJ2-1; CDR3 DNA: TGTGCCATCAGTGAGGGTAGGGGAAATGAGCAGTTCTTC; CDR3 protein: CAISEGRGNEQFF
clone size: once; D gene: TRBD1; V gene: TRBV19; J gene: TRBJ2-1; CDR3 DNA: TGTGCCAGTAGTATATGGAGGGGACAGGGGTACAACAATGAGCAGTTCTTC; CDR3 protein: CASSIWRGQGYNNEQFF
clone size: NA; D gene: NA; V gene: TRBV18; J gene: TRBJ2-3; CDR3 DNA: TGTGCCAGCTCACCATCCTTAGAGACTAACACAGATACGCAGTATTTT; CDR3 protein: CASSPSLETNTDTQYF
clone size: once; D gene: NA; V gene: TRBV5-1; J gene: TRBJ2-7; CDR3 DNA: TGCGCCAGCAGCTTGTTGGGTGGCGGCCCCGGATCCTACGAGCAGTACTTC; CDR3 protein: CASSLLGGGPGSYEQYF
clone size: once; D gene: NA; V gene: TRBV19; J gene: TRBJ2-5; CDR3 DNA: TGTGCCAGTAGGTCAGGGCAAGGGGAAGAGACCCAGTACTTC; CDR3 protein: CASRSGQGEETQYF
clone size: few; D gene: NA; V gene: TRBV28; J gene: TRBJ1-1; CDR3 DNA: TGTGCCAGCAGTTTTTTGCTCGAATCGTGGGTAAACACTGAAGCTTTCTTT; CDR3 protein: CASSFLLESWVNTEAFF
clone size: NA; D gene: NA; V gene: TRBV7-3; J gene: TRBJ2-3; CDR3 DNA: TGTGCCAGCAGCTTAATTTCCGGAGGTACGCAGTATTTT; CDR3 protein: CASSLISGGTQYF
clone size: NA; D gene: NA; V gene: TRBV5-5; J gene: TRBJ1-2; CDR3 DNA: TGTGCCAGCAGCTTGGCCGGGGACGGTAACTATGGCTACACCTTC; CDR3 protein: CASSLAGDGNYGYTF
clone size: NA; D gene: NA; V gene: TRBV7-6; J gene: TRBJ1-1; CDR3 DNA: TGTGCCAGCAGCCCGGGAACCCTCCGGGGATTGAACACTGAAGCTTTCTTT; CDR3 protein: CASSPGTLRGLNTEAFF
clone size: NA; D gene: NA; V gene: TRBV5-4; J gene: TRBJ2-3; CDR3 DNA: TGTGCCAGCAGCTTGGTGTATGGGCGGACGGGTTACCTAGCAGATACGCAGTATTTT; CDR3 protein: CASSLVYGRTGYLADTQYF
clone size: NA; D gene: NA; V gene: TRBV20-1; J gene: TRBJ2-7; CDR3 DNA: TGCAGTGCTAGTTTATCAGGGAACCCCTACGAGCAGTACTTC; CDR3 protein: CSASLSGNPYEQYF
clone size: NA; D gene: NA; V gene: TRBV15; J gene: TRBJ2-1; CDR3 DNA: TGTGCCACCAGCAGAGATCTCTCTAGCGAGCAGTTCTTC; CDR3 protein: CATSRDLSSEQFF
clone size: NA; D gene: NA; V gene: TRBV5-4; J gene: TRBJ2-5; CDR3 DNA: TGTGCCAGCAGCTTGCCTGGAGCGGACCAAGAGACCCAGTACTTC; CDR3 protein: CASSLPGADQETQYF
clone size: NA; D gene: NA; V gene: TRBV3-1/TRBV3-2; J gene: TRBJ1-2; CDR3 DNA: TGTGCCAGCAGCCAGGCAGGCTATGGCTACACCTTC; CDR3 protein: CASSQAGYGYTF
clone size: NA; D gene: NA; V gene: TRBV24-1; J gene: TRBJ2-1; CDR3 DNA: TGTGCCACCAGTTCGGGGGGACAGCCCGGCTCCTACAATGAGCAGTTCTTC; CDR3 protein: CATSSGGQPGSYNEQFF
clone size: NA; D gene: TRBD1; V gene: TRBV28; J gene: TRBJ1-2; CDR3 DNA: TGTGCCAGCAGTTTGGGGACAGTTGGCTACACCTTC; CDR3 protein: CASSLGTVGYTF
clone size: NA; D gene: TRBD1; V gene: TRBV27; J gene: TRBJ1-2; CDR3 DNA: TGTGCCAGCAGTAATACAGGGGGCCCTAACTATGGCTACACCTTC; CDR3 protein: CASSNTGGPNYGYTF
clone size: NA; D gene: NA; V gene: TRBV6-5; J gene: TRBJ2-7; CDR3 DNA: TGTGCCAGCCGACTTAGGGTATTAGGGACCTACGAGCAGTACTTC; CDR3 protein: CASRLRVLGTYEQYF
clone size: NA; D gene: NA; V gene: TRBV27; J gene: TRBJ1-5; CDR3 DNA: TGTGCCAGCAGTTTATTCGGGAATCAGCCCCAGCATTTT; CDR3 protein: CASSLFGNQPQHF
clone size: NA; D gene: NA; V gene: TRBV6-2/TRBV6-3; J gene: TRBJ1-1; CDR3 DNA: TGTGCCAGCAGTTACTCGATGTTTGGGGGGATGGACACTGAAGCTTTCTTT; CDR3 protein: CASSYSMFGGMDTEAFF
clone size: NA; D gene: NA; V gene: TRBV5-1; J gene: TRBJ2-3; CDR3 DNA: TGCGCCAGCAGCACTTGGGGCAGGGATCCCACAGATACGCAGTATTTT; CDR3 protein: CASSTWGRDPTDTQYF
clone size: NA; D gene: NA; V gene: TRBV9; J gene: TRBJ2-5; CDR3 DNA: TGTGCCAGCAGCGTAGGGGCAGGAAGGGAGACCCAGTACTTC; CDR3 protein: CASSVGAGRETQYF
clone size: NA; D gene: NA; V gene: TRBV29-1; J gene: TRBJ2-2; CDR3 DNA: TGCAGCGTTGGGCAGACAAACACCGGGGAGCTGTTTTTT; CDR3 protein: CSVGQTNTGELFF
clone size: NA; D gene: NA; V gene: TRBV19; J gene: TRBJ1-2; CDR3 DNA: TGTGCCAGTCGACGGGACTCCGCTTATGGCTACACCTTC; CDR3 protein: CASRRDSAYGYTF
clone size: NA; D gene: NA; V gene: TRBV24-1; J gene: TRBJ1-2; CDR3 DNA: TGTGCCACCAGGGAGGAAGGCAGGGCCAACTATGGCTACACCTTC; CDR3 protein: CATREEGRANYGYTF
clone size: few; D gene: TRBD1; V gene: TRBV27; J gene: TRBJ1-1; CDR3 DNA: TGTGCCAGCAGACCCCCGGGACAGGGGGCAGACACTGAAGCTTTCTTT; CDR3 protein: CASRPPGQGADTEAFF
clone size: NA; D gene: NA; V gene: TRBV29-1; J gene: TRBJ1-1; CDR3 DNA: TGCAGCGCAAGGTTGGGGAACACTGAAGCTTTCTTT; CDR3 protein: CSARLGNTEAFF
clone size: NA; D gene: NA; V gene: TRBV5-5; J gene: TRBJ2-7; CDR3 DNA: TGTGCCAGCAGCGACCTGACAGTAGGGTCTAAGTACTTC; CDR3 protein: CASSDLTVGSKYF
clone size: NA; D gene: NA; V gene: TRBV4-1; J gene: TRBJ2-1; CDR3 DNA: TGCGCCAGCAGCCAACGGGGTTACAATGAGCAGTTCTTC; CDR3 protein: CASSQRGYNEQFF